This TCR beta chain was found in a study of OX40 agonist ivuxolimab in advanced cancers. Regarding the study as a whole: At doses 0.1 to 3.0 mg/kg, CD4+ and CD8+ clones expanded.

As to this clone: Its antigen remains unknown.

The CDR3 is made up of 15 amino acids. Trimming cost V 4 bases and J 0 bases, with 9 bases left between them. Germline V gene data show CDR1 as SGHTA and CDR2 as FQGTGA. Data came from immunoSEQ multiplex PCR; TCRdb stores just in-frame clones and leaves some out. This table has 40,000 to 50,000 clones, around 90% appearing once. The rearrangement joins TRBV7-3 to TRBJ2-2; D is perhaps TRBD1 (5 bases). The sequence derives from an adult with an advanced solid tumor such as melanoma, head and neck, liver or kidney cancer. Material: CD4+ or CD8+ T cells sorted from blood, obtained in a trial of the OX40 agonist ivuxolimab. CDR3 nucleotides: TGTGCCAGCAGCTCGCAGGGTCCGAACACCGGGGAGCTGTTTTTT. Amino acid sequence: CASSSQGPNTGELFF.